A selection of T cell receptor beta chains follows, all from one sample in a study of shared clonotypes between healthy human individuals. This table comes from immunoSEQ multiplex PCR, and its TCRdb copy is limited to in-frame clones, with some not included. This sample has roughly 1,500,000 clones, with 98% found just once. The specimen sequenced was naive CD4+ T cells sorted from blood. The receptors shown here come from a young man in good health. The CDR3 runs from the conserved cysteine through the conserved F or W. A D gene is named only where the DNA matches it firmly. Clone sizes are given selectively: once, few, many, or a class where the clone is expanded.

v_gene,j_gene,abundance,d_gene,CDR3nt,CDR3aa
TRBV12-1,TRBJ2-3,-,-,TGTGCCAGCAGCTTTTTCGACAGGGGGCTGGCAGATACGCAGTATTTT,CASSFFDRGLADTQYF
TRBV5-6,TRBJ2-5,-,TRBD2,TGTGCCAGCAGCTCCGCAGTTGCAGGACTAGCGGGAGAGACCCAGTACTTC,CASSSAVAGLAGETQYF
TRBV7-6,TRBJ2-1,-,TRBD2,TGTGCCAGCAGCTTAGAGGCTAGCGGGAACGGTGAGCAGTTCTTC,CASSLEASGNGEQFF
TRBV5-1,TRBJ2-5,once,-,TGCGCCAGCAGCTTGTCTGTGCGGGAGACCCAGTACTTC,CASSLSVRETQYF
TRBV11-2,TRBJ2-1,-,-,TGTGCCAGCAGCTTAAGGACAGTTTTCGGCAATGAGCAGTTCTTC,CASSLRTVFGNEQFF
TRBV19,TRBJ2-1,-,TRBD2,TGTGCCAGTAGTCCGGGACTAGCGGGAGGGCCCGTTTGGAACAATGAGCAGTTCTTC,CASSPGLAGGPVWNNEQFF
TRBV7-3,TRBJ2-1,-,TRBD2,TGTGCCAGCAGCCCCCACCGACTAGCGGGAGGGGATGAGCAGTTCTTC,CASSPHRLAGGDEQFF
TRBV28,TRBJ2-3,-,-,TGTGCCAGCAGTCCCCCGGTAATTCCTAGCACAGATACGCAGTATTTT,CASSPPVIPSTDTQYF
TRBV7-2,TRBJ2-7,-,TRBD2,TGTGCCAGCAGCTCTAGCGGGGGTAGCTCCTACGAGCAGTACTTC,CASSSSGGSSYEQYF
TRBV13,TRBJ2-5,-,-,TGTGCCAGCAGCTTTCAAGCGGCGGGGTGGGGAAAAGAGACCCAGTACTTC,CASSFQAAGWGKETQYF
TRBV29-1,TRBJ2-5,-,-,TGCAGCGTTGTGTCACCGTATGGTAAAGAGACCCAGTACTTC,CSVVSPYGKETQYF
TRBV11-3,TRBJ1-4,once,-,TGTGCCAGCAGCTTAACCCAGCGGGAAAAACTGTTTTTT,CASSLTQREKLFF
TRBV5-1,TRBJ1-1,once,-,TGCGCCAGCCAATCGCTGCCAATTCGGGAGGCAAACACTGAAGCTTTCTTT,CASQSLPIREANTEAFF
TRBV30,TRBJ2-3,-,-,TGTGCCTGGAGTGATGCGGGCGCCCTTCGGGATACGCAGTATTTT,CAWSDAGALRDTQYF
TRBV7-9,TRBJ2-5,-,-,TGTGCCAGCAGCTCTGAGGTCCGAGAGACCCAGTACTTC,CASSSEVRETQYF
TRBV5-1,TRBJ2-1,-,-,TGCGCCAGCAGCTTGGGGGTGGGACCCTACAATGAGCAGTTCTTC,CASSLGVGPYNEQFF
TRBV7-9,TRBJ2-5,-,TRBD2,TGTGCCAGCAGCCTCTCGGGGACTAGCATACTAGGCCAGTACTTC,CASSLSGTSILGQYF